The 13 T cell receptor beta chains below come from one sample, sequenced in a study of cytomegalovirus exposure and HLA in healthy donors. TCRdb's copy holds only in-frame clones and misses some; the assay was immunoSEQ multiplex PCR. This table holds about 330,000 clones, approximately 90% found once. Sequences were obtained from PBMCs. These receptors all come from a woman in her 30s in good health and CMV-seropositive.

The chain joins TRBV28 to TRBJ1-5; D is uncertain. The ends were cut back, 2 bases at V and 3 bases at J, with 8 bases in the middle. This CDR3 spans 14 amino acids. Germline lookup yields CDR1 MDHEN and CDR2 SYDVKM. CDR3 residues: CASSLIRDNQPQHF. The CDR3 DNA is TGTGCCAGCAGTTTAATCCGGGACAATCAGCCCCAGCATTTT.

This sequence joins TRBV29-1 and TRBJ1-2; D is undetermined. Trimming took off 5 bases at V and 6 bases at J, with 10 bases between the two ends. Germline assignment: CDR1 SQVTM and CDR2 ANQGSEA. The CDR3 covers 11 residues. Here the CDR3 reads CSVTSGDGYTF. CDR3 nucleotides: TGCAGCGTTACTAGCGGAGATGGCTACACCTTC. Together with reference TRBV29-1 and TRBJ1-2, the CDR3 gives the full variable domain: SAVISQKPSRDICQRGTSLTIQCQVDSQVTMMFWYRQQPGQSLTLIATANQGSEATYESGFVIDKFPISRPNLTFSTLTVSNMSPEDSSIYLCSVTSGDGYTFGSGTRLTVV.

The V call is TRBV27, the J call TRBJ1-3; D gene ambiguous. The CDR3 length is 14 residues. The V and J ends lost 6 bases and 0 bases respectively, with 9 bases between them. CDR1 is MNHEY and CDR2 is SMNVEV in the germline V gene (reference sequence). For the CDR3, the DNA is TGTGCCAGCAGAGAGGCAGGCTCTGGAAACACCATATATTTT. Translation: CASREAGSGNTIYF.

The chain couples TRBV5-1 to TRBJ2-5, with D uncertain. Between the trimmed V and J ends, which lost 0 bases and 5 bases, there was a span of 14 bases. Germline values: CDR1 SGHRS, CDR2 YFSETQ. This CDR3 has 15 amino acids. CDR3 coding DNA: TGCGCCAGCAGCTTGGAATTAGGGCTTCTCGAGACCCAGTACTTC. Encoded protein: CASSLELGLLETQYF.

The chain has TRBV4-3 and TRBJ1-1, with D hard to call. Trimming took 1 base from V and 0 from J, leaving 6 bases between them. The germline V gene has CDR1 LGHNA and CDR2 YSLEER. The CDR3 is 14 residues long. The DNA for the CDR3 is TGCGCCAGCAGCCAAGGGATTATGAACACTGAAGCTTTCTTT. It codes for CASSQGIMNTEAFF.

The chain links TRBV6-1 to TRBJ2-1; TRBD2 agrees at 10 bases. The CDR3 sequence is 15 residues long. The V gene end was trimmed by 4 bases and the J gene end by 4 bases; junction bases not matched to a gene: 4. Germline V CDR1 and CDR2: MNHNS, SASEGT. CDR3 coding DNA: TGTGCCAGCAGTGGTAGCGGGGGGCCATACAATGAGCAGTTCTTC. It codes for CASSGSGGPYNEQFF.

A single count supports this clone. The genes are TRBV27 and TRBJ2-2; tentatively, D is TRBD2 (6 bases). This CDR3 spans 17 amino acids. Trimming shortened V by 5 bases and J by 0 bases, and 16 bases separated the two germline ends. The germline V gene encodes CDR1 MNHEY and CDR2 SMNVEV (reference sequence). The CDR3 loop is CASSPVPRLANTGELFF. The CDR3 DNA follows: TGTGCCAGCAGTCCAGTCCCCAGACTAGCGAACACCGGGGAGCTGTTTTTT.

A single count supports this clone. The chain couples TRBV7-6 to TRBJ2-5; D unresolved. Germline CDR1 is SGHVS and CDR2 is FNYEAQ. Trimming pared 1 base from V and 1 base from J, leaving 10 bases between. The CDR3 sequence is 15 residues long. The CDR3 here is CASSLEARPQETQYF. The CDR3 DNA reads as TGTGCCAGCAGCTTAGAGGCGCGGCCCCAAGAGACCCAGTACTTC.

The V and J genes are TRBV15 and TRBJ1-5; the match to TRBD1 covers 8 bases. CDR3 length: 15 residues. Trimming cost V 3 bases and J 4 bases; bases outside gene matches: 5. Germline V gives CDR1 LNHNV, CDR2 YYDKDF (reference sequence). The CDR3 protein is CATSSDRGRNQPQHF. CDR3 sequence (DNA): TGTGCCACCAGCAGCGACAGGGGTAGGAATCAGCCCCAGCATTTT.

This rearrangement joins TRBV5-6 to TRBJ2-1; 8 positions agree with TRBD2. The trim removed 2 bases at V and 1 base at J, leaving 5 bases unmatched. The CDR3 contains 16 residues. The germline V gene has CDR1 SGHDT and CDR2 YYEEEE. CDR3 DNA sequence: TGTGCCAGCAGCTTCGCCCTAGCGGGTTCCTACAATGAGCAGTTCTTC. It translates to CASSFALAGSYNEQFF.

The chain couples TRBV27 to TRBJ1-5; no reliable D call. This CDR3 contains 14 residues. Trimming left V 3 bases short and J 6 bases short, with 12 bases between. Germline values: CDR1 MNHEY, CDR2 SMNVEV (reference sequence). The CDR3 DNA sequence: TGTGCCAGCAGTTTGCACGGGGAGGGTCAGCCCCAGCATTTT. It is translated as CASSLHGEGQPQHF.

The CDR3 is CAWDPRDSLTDTQYF. As DNA, the CDR3 is TGTGCCTGGGACCCCCGGGACAGCCTAACAGATACGCAGTATTTT. The chain is built from TRBV30 and TRBJ2-3, with 7 bases lining up with TRBD1. V lost 5 bases to trimming and J lost 3 bases; unmatched junction nucleotides: 11. From germline, CDR1 is GTSNPN and CDR2 SVGIG (reference sequence). The CDR3 is 15 amino acids.

The V and J genes are TRBV7-9 and TRBJ1-4, with 7 nucleotides matching TRBD1. Germline V gene lookup returns CDR1 SEHNR and CDR2 FQNEAQ (reference sequence). The CDR3 is made up of 15 amino acids. V lost 1 base to trimming and J lost 8 bases; unmatched junction nucleotides: 7. The CDR3 bases are TGTGCCAGCAGCTTAGTAACAGGGGAGGGCGAAAAACTGTTTTTT. It specifies CASSLVTGEGEKLFF. Based on the CDR3 plus reference TRBV7-9 and TRBJ1-4, the full variable domain is DTGVSQNPRHKITKRGQNVTFRCDPISEHNRLYWYRQTLGQGPEFLTYFQNEAQLEKSRLLSDRFSAERPKGSFSTLEIQRTEQGDSAMYLCASSLVTGEGEKLFFGSGTQLSVL.